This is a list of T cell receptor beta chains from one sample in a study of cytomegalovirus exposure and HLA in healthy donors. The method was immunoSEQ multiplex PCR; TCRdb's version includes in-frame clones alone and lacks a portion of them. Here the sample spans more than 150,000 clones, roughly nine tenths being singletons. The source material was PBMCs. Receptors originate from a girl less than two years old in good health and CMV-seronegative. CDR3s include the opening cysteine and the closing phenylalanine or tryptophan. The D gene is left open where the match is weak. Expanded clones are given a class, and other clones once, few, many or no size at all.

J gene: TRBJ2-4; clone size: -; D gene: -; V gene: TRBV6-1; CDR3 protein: CASSYDSSAKNIQYF; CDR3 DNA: TGTGCCAGCAGCTACGACAGTTCCGCCAAAAACATTCAGTACTTC
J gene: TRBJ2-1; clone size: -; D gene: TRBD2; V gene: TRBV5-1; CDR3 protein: CASSSQHRGGLNNEQFF; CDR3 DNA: TGCGCCAGCAGCTCCCAACACCGGGGGGGATTAAACAATGAGCAGTTCTTC
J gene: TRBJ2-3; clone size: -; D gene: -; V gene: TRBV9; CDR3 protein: CASSVVDSGDTQYF; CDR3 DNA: TGTGCCAGCAGCGTAGTGGATAGCGGAGATACGCAGTATTTT
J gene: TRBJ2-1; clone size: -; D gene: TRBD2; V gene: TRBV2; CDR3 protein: CASTERGGSYNEQFF; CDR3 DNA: TGTGCCAGCACTGAGCGGGGGGGCTCCTACAATGAGCAGTTCTTC
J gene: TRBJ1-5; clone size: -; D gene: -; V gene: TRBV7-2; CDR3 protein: CASSLDPWQGSNQPQHF; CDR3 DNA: TGTGCCAGCAGCTTAGATCCTTGGCAGGGAAGCAATCAGCCCCAGCATTTT
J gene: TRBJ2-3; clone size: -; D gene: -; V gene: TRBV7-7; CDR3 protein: CASSLARTRGSDTQYF; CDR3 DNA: TGTGCCAGCAGCTTAGCGCGGACTAGGGGGTCAGATACGCAGTATTTT
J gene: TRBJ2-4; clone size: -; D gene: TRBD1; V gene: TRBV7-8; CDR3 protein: CASSWTGSLAKNIQYF; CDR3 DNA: TGTGCCAGCAGCTGGACAGGATCTTTAGCCAAAAACATTCAGTACTTC
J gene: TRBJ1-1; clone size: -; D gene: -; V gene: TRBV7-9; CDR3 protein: CASSPRGPRNTEAFF; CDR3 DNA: TGTGCCAGCAGCCCCCGGGGTCCTAGGAACACTGAAGCTTTCTTT
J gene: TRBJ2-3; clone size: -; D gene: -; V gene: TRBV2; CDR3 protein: CASSEWGVDTQYF; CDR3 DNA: TGTGCCAGCAGTGAATGGGGGGTGGATACGCAGTATTTT
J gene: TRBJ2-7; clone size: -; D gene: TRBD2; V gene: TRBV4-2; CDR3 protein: CASSQEGGLAGAYEQYF; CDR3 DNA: TGTGCCAGCAGCCAAGAAGGGGGACTAGCGGGAGCATACGAGCAGTACTTC
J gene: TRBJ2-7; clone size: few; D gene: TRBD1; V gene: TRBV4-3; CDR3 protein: CASSQDIRVGGTGIKTYEQYF; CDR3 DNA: TGCGCCAGCAGCCAAGATATCAGGGTAGGGGGGACAGGGATCAAGACCTACGAGCAGTACTTC
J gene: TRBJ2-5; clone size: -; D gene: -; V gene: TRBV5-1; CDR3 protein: CASSLTGFEEQYF; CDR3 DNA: TGCGCCAGCAGCTTGACAGGGTTCGAAGAGCAGTACTTC
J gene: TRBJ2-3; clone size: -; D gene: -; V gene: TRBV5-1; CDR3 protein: CASSLAGRTGRGDTQYF; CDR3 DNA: TGCGCCAGCAGCTTGGCCGGCCGGACAGGGAGGGGAGATACGCAGTATTTT
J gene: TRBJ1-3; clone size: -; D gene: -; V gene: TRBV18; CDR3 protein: CASTLDSSSGNTIYF; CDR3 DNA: TGTGCCAGCACCCTGGACAGTAGCTCTGGAAACACCATATATTTT
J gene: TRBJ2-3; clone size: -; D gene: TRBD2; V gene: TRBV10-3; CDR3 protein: CAISEPTWAGVSRGDTQYF; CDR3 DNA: TGTGCCATCAGTGAGCCTACTTGGGCGGGAGTCTCTCGTGGGGATACGCAGTATTTT
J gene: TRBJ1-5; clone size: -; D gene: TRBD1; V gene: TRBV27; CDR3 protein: CASSLGQGFPPGQPQHF; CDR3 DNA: TGTGCCAGCAGTCTTGGACAGGGTTTTCCCCCGGGTCAGCCCCAGCATTTT